This T cell receptor (beta chain) emerged from a study of shared clonotypes between healthy human individuals. Germline V gives CDR1 MGHRA, CDR2 YSYEKL. CDR3 length equals 14 residues. V was pared by 3 bases and J by 1 base, with 10 bases between. This clone has just one count. The sample carries other DNA sequences with the same CDR3. The assay was immunoSEQ multiplex PCR, and TCRdb's table has in-frame clones only and misses some. Found here are 1.5 million to 2.5 million clones, roughly 95% of them singletons; the top ten hold 1% to 1.5%. Naive CD8 populations comprised CD45RO-negative cells positively selected for CCR7, excluding terminally differentiated effector memory CD45RA+ cells.

The source is a man younger than 35 in good health. The source material was naive CD8+ T cells sorted from blood. This sequence joins TRBV4-1 and TRBJ2-7; D is possibly TRBD2 (5 bases). CDR3 loop: CASSQVGGSYEQYF. CDR3 DNA sequence: TGCGCCAGCAGCCAGGTCGGCGGGTCCTACGAGCAGTACTTC.